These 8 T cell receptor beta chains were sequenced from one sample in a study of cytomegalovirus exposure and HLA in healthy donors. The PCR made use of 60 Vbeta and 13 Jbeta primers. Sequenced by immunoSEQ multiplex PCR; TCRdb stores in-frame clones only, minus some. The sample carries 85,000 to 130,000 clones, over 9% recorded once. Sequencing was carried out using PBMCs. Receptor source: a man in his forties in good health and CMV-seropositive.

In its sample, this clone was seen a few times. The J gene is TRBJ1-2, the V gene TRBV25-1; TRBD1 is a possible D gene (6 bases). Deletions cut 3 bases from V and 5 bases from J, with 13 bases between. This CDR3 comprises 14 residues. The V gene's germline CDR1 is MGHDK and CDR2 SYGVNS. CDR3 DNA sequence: TGTGCCAGCAGTGACTCGGGAGGGGGGTATGGCTACACCTTC. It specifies CASSDSGGGYGYTF.

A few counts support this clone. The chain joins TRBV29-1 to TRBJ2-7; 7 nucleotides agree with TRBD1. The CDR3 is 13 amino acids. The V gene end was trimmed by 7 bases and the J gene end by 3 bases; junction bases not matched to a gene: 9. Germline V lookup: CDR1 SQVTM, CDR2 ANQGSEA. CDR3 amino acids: CSGGTAENYEQYF. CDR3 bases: TGCAGCGGTGGGACAGCCGAAAACTACGAGCAGTACTTC.

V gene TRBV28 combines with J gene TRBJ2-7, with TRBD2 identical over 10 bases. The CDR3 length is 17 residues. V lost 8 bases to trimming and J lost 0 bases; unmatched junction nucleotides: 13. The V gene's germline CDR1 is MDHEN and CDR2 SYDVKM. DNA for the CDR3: TGTGCCAGCGCTTGGACTAGCGGAGGCAGGAGCTCCTACGAGCAGTACTTC. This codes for CASAWTSGGRSSYEQYF.

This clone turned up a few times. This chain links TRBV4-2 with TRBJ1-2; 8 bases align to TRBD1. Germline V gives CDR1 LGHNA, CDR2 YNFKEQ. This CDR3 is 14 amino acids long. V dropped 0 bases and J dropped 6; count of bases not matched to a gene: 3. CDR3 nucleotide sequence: TGTGCCAGCAGCCAAGAGGGACAGGTCCATGGCTACACCTTC. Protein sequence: CASSQEGQVHGYTF.

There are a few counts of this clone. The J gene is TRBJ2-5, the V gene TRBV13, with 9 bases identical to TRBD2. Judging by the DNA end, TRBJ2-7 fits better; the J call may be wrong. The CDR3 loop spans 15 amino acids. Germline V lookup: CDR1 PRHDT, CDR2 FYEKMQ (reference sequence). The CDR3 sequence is CASSVSGGPAYEQYF. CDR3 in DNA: TGTGCCAGCAGCGTTAGCGGGGGACCAGCCTACGAGCAGTACTTC.

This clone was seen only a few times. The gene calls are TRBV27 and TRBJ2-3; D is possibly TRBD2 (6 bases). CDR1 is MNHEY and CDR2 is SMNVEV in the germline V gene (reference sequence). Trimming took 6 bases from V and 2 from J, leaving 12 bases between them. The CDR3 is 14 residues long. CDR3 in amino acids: CASSRLDNTDTQYF. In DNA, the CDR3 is TGTGCCAGCAGCCGACTAGATAACACAGATACGCAGTATTTT.

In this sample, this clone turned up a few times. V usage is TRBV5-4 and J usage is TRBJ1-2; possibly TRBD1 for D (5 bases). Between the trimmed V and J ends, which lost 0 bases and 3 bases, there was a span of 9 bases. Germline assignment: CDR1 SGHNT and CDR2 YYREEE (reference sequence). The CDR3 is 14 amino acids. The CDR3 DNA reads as TGTGCCAGCAGCTTGGGGGGCAGGGACTATGGCTACACCTTC. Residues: CASSLGGRDYGYTF. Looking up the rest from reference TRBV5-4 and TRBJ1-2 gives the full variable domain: ETGVTQSPTHLIKTRGQQVTLRCSSQSGHNTVSWYQQALGQGPQFIFQYYREEENGRGNFPPRFSGLQFPNYSSELNVNALELDDSALYLCASSLGGRDYGYTFGSGTRLTVV.

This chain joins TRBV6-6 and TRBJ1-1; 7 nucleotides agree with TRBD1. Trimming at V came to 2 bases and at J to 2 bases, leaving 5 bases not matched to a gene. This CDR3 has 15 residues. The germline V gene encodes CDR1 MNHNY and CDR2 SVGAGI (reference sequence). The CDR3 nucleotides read TGTGCCAGCAGTTACGGCGGGACAGTAAACACTGAAGCTTTCTTT. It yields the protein CASSYGGTVNTEAFF.